Listed here is a single TCR beta chain. Trimming removed 6 bases at V and 0 bases at J, with 9 bases between. Germline V gene lookup returns CDR1 SNHLY and CDR2 FYNNEI. The CDR3 covers 14 residues. The sample is drawn from a study of blood T cell repertoires in COVID-19. Study summary: The United States, Italy and Spain supplied acute and convalescent COVID-19 samples. In each case, the material was cDNA or gDNA derived from T cells, B-cell-depleted T cells, or PBMCs.

In the source study's methods: Nucleated cell counts were estimated from reference gene primer amplification. Method: immunoSEQ multiplex PCR; TCRdb's copy keeps in-frame clones and lacks some. The V and J calls and clone size come from that table; D and trimming were worked out from the DNA. The sample consists of 100,000 to 150,000 clones, approximately 80% of them appearing once. J is TRBJ1-5 and V is TRBV2; the D gene is possibly TRBD1 (6 bases). The source is a man in his forties or fifties with active or convalescent COVID-19. Source material: peripheral blood. DNA for the CDR3: TGTGCCAGCAGACAGGGTTATAGCAATCAGCCCCAGCATTTT. Translated, it gives CASRQGYSNQPQHF.